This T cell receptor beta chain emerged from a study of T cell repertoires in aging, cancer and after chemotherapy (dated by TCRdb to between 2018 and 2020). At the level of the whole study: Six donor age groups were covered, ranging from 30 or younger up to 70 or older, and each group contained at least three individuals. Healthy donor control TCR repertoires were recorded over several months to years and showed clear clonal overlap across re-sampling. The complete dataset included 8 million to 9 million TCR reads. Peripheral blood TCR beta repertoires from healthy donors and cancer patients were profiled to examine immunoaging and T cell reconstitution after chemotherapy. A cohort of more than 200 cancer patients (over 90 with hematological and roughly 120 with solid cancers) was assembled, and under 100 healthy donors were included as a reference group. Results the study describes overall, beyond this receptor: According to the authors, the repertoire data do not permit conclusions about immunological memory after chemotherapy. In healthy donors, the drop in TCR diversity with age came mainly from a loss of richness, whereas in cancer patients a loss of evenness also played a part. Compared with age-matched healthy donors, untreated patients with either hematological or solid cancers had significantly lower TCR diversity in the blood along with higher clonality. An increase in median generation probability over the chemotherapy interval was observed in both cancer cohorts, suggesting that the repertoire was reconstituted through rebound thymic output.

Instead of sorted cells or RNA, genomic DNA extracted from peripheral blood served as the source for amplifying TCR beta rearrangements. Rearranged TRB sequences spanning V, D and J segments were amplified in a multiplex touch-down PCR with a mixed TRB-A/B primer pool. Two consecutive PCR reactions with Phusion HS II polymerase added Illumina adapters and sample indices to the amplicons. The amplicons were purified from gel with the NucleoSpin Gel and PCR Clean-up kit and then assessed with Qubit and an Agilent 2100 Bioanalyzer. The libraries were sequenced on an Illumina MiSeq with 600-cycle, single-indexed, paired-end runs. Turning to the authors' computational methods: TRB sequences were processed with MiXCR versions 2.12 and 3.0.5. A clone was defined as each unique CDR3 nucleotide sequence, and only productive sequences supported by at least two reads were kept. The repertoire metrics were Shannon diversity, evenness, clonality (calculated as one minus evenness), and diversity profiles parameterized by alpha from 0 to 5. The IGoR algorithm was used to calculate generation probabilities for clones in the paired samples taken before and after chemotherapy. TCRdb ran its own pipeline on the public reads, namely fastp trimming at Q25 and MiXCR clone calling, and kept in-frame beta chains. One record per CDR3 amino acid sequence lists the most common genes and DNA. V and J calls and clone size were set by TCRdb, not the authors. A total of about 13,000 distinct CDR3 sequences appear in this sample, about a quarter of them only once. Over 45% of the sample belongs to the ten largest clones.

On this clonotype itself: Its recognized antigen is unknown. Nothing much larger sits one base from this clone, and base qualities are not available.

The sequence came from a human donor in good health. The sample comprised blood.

The CDR3 has the sequence CASSSGSGGARNEQFF. The DNA sequence follows: TGTGCCAGTAGTTCCGGGAGCGGGGGGGCAAGGAATGAGCAGTTCTTC. The rearranged chain carries TRBV19 and TRBJ2-1; TRBD2 fits 10 bases in the junction. Trimming takes 5 bases off V and 7 bases off J; junction bases not matched to a gene: 11. The CDR1 and CDR2 encoded by the germline V gene (reference sequence) are LNHDA and SQIVND. The CDR3, from cysteine to phenylalanine, totals 16 residues. Only the CDR3 DNA stays, 48 bases, in frame from base 1. With the rest looked up from the reference TRBV19 and TRBJ2-1 genes rather than sequenced, the full variable domain is DGGITQSPKYLFRKEGQNVTLSCEQNLNHDAMYWYRQDPGQGLRLIYYSQIVNDFQKGDIAEGYSVSREKKESFPLTVTSAQKNPTAFYLCASSSGSGGARNEQFFGPGTRLTVL.